This T cell receptor (beta chain) was retrieved from a study of blood T cell repertoires in COVID-19. Overall study: Spain, Italy and the United States supplied samples that represented acute and convalescent COVID-19. Sources were T cells, B-cell-depleted T cells, or PBMCs; the material itself was cDNA or gDNA.

Only in-frame clones appear in the TCRdb table, and some are missing; sequencing was by immunoSEQ multiplex PCR. The profile shows 150,000 to 200,000 clones, approximately 80% of them singletons. CDR3 length equals 14 residues. The ends lost 7 bases at V and 5 bases at J; junction bases unmatched: 4. Germline V gives CDR1 LNHDA, CDR2 SQIVND (reference sequence). Allocation to cohorts depended on clinical history reported by the participants. What the recovered Cohort 3 donors had was two negative PCRs, clearance, or symptom resolution. The clonotype originates from a woman between 50 and 59 years old who had recovered from COVID-19. J is TRBJ2-2 and V is TRBV19; 10 nucleotides line up with TRBD1. The sample comprised PBMCs or T cells enriched from blood (not recorded which). CDR3 nucleotides: TGTGCCAGTACCGGGACAGGGGCAACCGGGGAGCTGTTTTTT. It codes for CASTGTGATGELFF. Together with reference TRBV19 and TRBJ2-2, the CDR3 gives the full variable domain: DGGITQSPKYLFRKEGQNVTLSCEQNLNHDAMYWYRQDPGQGLRLIYYSQIVNDFQKGDIAEGYSVSREKKESFPLTVTSAQKNPTAFYLCASTGTGATGELFFGEGSRLTVL.